This TCR beta chain was profiled in a study of CD8+CD57+ T cells in acquired aplastic anemia. Patients included in sequencing had previously demonstrated CD8+CD57+ cell expansion by flow cytometry. Severe acquired aplastic anemia was diagnosed in all patients. Prior therapy had not been administered to any patient at the time of blood sampling. This clonotype came up many times. For CDR3 and TCR beta VDJ profiling, genomic DNA was the template used. Each CDR3 protein is one row after TCRdb ran MiXCR on the reads. Of 200,000 to 300,000 distinct CDR3 sequences listed, 70% to 85% were seen once; the top ten hold about 41%. The V and J ends lost 8 bases and 1 base respectively, with 18 bases between them. This CDR3 has 16 amino acids. In germline, CDR1 is KGHSH, CDR2 LQKENI.

The J gene is TRBJ2-1, the V gene TRBV18; tentatively, D is TRBD1 or TRBD2 (6 bases each). This clonotype was sampled from a human donor with aplastic anemia. The sample was sorted CD4+, CD8+, or CD8+CD57+ T cells (not recorded which) from PBMCs. CDR3 nucleotide sequence: TGTGCCAGCCTCACGAAGGGGGGAGCGTCCTACAATGAGCAGTTCTTC. It encodes CASLTKGGASYNEQFF.